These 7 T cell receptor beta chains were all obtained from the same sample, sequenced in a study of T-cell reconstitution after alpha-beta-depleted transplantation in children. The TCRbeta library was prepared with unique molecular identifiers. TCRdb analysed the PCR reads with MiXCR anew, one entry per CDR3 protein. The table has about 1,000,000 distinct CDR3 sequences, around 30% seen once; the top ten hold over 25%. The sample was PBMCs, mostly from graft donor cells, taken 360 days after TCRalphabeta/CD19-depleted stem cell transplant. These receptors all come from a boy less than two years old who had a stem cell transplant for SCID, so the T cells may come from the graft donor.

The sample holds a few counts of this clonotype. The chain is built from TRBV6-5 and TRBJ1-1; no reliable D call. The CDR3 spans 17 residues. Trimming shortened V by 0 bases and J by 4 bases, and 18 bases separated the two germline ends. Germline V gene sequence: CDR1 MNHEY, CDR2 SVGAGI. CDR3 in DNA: TGTGCCAGCAGTTACTCGCCCCCTGCACTTGGGAGCACTGAAGCTTTCTTT. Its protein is CASSYSPPALGSTEAFF.

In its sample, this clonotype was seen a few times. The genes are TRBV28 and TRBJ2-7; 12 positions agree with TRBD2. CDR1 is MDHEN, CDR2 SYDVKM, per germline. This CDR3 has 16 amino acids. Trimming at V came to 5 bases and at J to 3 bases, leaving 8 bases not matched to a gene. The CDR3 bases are TGTGCCAGCAGTCCGACTAGCGGGGGCCTCATCTACGAGCAGTACTTC. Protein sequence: CASSPTSGGLIYEQYF.

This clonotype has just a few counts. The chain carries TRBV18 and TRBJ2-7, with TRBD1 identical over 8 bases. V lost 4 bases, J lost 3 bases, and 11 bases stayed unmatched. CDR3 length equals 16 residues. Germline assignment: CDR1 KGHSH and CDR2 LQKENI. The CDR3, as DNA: TGTGCCAGCTCACGCGACAGGGGTAAGGGGGTCTACGAGCAGTACTTC. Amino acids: CASSRDRGKGVYEQYF.

Here the CDR3 reads CSAGRGDNEQFF. The CDR3 DNA follows: TGCAGTGCTGGCAGGGGGGACAATGAGCAGTTCTTC. The chain has TRBV20-1 and TRBJ2-1; a possible D gene is TRBD1 (7 bases). This CDR3 spans 12 amino acids. Germline V lookup: CDR1 DFQATT, CDR2 SNEGSKA (reference sequence). V was cut by 5 bases and J by 5 bases, with 10 bases left in between.

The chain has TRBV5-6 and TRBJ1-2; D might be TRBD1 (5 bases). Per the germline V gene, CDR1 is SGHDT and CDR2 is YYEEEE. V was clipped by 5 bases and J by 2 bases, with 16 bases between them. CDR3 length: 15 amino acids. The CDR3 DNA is TGTGCCAGCAGGACTCGGGGACGGAAAAACTATGGCTACACCTTC. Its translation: CASRTRGRKNYGYTF.

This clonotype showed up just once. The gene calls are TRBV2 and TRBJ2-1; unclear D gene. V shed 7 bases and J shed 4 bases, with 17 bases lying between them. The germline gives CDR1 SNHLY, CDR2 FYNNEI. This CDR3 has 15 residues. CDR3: CASTARPKVYNEQFF. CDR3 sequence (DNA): TGTGCCAGCACCGCGCGCCCGAAGGTGTACAATGAGCAGTTCTTC.

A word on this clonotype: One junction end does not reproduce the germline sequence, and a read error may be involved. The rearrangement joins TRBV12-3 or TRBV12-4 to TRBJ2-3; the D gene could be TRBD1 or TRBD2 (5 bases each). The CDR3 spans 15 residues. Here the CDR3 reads CASSVGLGVTDSQYF. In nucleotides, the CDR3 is TGTGCCAGCAGTGTAGGTCTGGGGGTCACAGATTCGCAGTATTTT.